This entry features one T cell receptor (beta chain) sequence. Germline CDR1 SNHLY, CDR2 FYNNEI. The CDR3 extends over 15 amino acids. Trimming removed 6 bases from V and 2 bases from J; junction bases left unmatched: 6. The data originate from a study of blood T cell repertoires in COVID-19. Study summary: Donors in the United States, Italy and Spain gave samples during acute or convalescent COVID-19. Nucleic acid was either cDNA or gDNA, and it came from T cells, B-cell-depleted T cells, or PBMCs.

How the authors handled the data: Scientists estimated how many nucleated cells there were by amplifying reference gene primers. Profiled with immunoSEQ multiplex PCR; TCRdb holds only in-frame clones, not every one. The DNA was the basis for D and trimming; V, J and clone size are from that table. The sample has 400,000 to 550,000 clones, around 88% seen once. The chain carries TRBV2 and TRBJ2-7, with 11 bases aligning to TRBD2. The sequenced material came from peripheral blood. This receptor was obtained from a woman in her 30s with acute or convalescent COVID-19. The CDR3 loop is CASRRGLAETYEQYF. For the CDR3, the DNA is TGTGCCAGCAGACGGGGACTAGCGGAAACCTACGAGCAGTACTTC.